The rows below give T cell receptor beta chains drawn from one sample of a study of T cell responses to AZD1222 COVID-19 vaccine. Assay used: immunoSEQ multiplex PCR; TCRdb lists only in-frame clones, some missing. The table shows some 100,000 clones, with 75% to 90% occurring only once. The material was peripheral blood, obtained on day 0 of AZD1222 vaccination. Receptor source: an adult in good health. CDR3s include the opening cysteine and the closing phenylalanine or tryptophan. A D gene is named only where the DNA matches it firmly. Size is omitted from some rows. Given values are once, few, many or a class for expanded clones.

v_call	clone_size	d_call	j_call	cdr3_length	cdr3_aa	cdr3_nt
TRBV19	NA	TRBD1	TRBJ1-2	17	CASSAGTAGRQSYGYTF	TGTGCCAGTAGTGCCGGGACAGCTGGGCGCCAATCCTATGGCTACACCTTC
TRBV7-9	NA	NA	TRBJ2-7	14	CASSVTGGSYEQYF	TGTGCCAGCAGCGTGACAGGCGGATCCTACGAGCAGTACTTC
TRBV29-1	NA	NA	TRBJ1-1	12	CSVVTGNTEAFF	TGCAGCGTTGTGACGGGGAACACTGAAGCTTTCTTT
TRBV28	NA	NA	TRBJ2-7	12	CASSLVRDEQYF	TGTGCCAGCAGTTTGGTGAGGGACGAGCAGTACTTC
TRBV5-4	NA	TRBD2	TRBJ2-1	14	CASSPGLGTNEQFF	TGTGCCAGCAGCCCGGGACTAGGCACCAATGAGCAGTTCTTC
TRBV7-2	NA	NA	TRBJ2-2	13	CASSRRVSGELFF	TGTGCCAGCAGCCGCAGGGTATCCGGGGAGCTGTTTTTT
TRBV3-1/TRBV3-2	NA	NA	TRBJ2-7	13	CASSPGVGYEQYF	TGTGCCAGCAGCCCGGGGGTCGGCTACGAGCAGTACTTC
TRBV6-5	NA	NA	TRBJ1-3	15	CASSYSGTGGNTIYF	TGTGCCAGCAGTTACTCCGGGACGGGGGGAAACACCATATATTTT
TRBV6-1	NA	NA	TRBJ1-5	13	CASSGGSNQPQHF	TGTGCCAGCAGTGGGGGAAGCAATCAGCCCCAGCATTTT
TRBV5-1	NA	NA	TRBJ1-1	15	CASSLSGGRNTEAFF	TGCGCCAGCAGCTTGTCGGGGGGAAGGAACACTGAAGCTTTCTTT
TRBV3-1/TRBV3-2	NA	TRBD1	TRBJ2-2	15	CASSLRGTGLGELFF	TGTGCCAGCAGCCTCCGCGGGACAGGGCTCGGGGAGCTGTTTTTT
TRBV9	NA	NA	TRBJ2-1	12	CASSPSPVEQFF	TGTGCCAGCAGCCCCTCACCGGTGGAGCAGTTCTTC
TRBV18	NA	NA	TRBJ2-7	15	CASSPLWARGHEQYF	TGTGCCAGCTCACCCCTTTGGGCTAGGGGACACGAGCAGTACTTC
TRBV7-2	NA	TRBD1	TRBJ1-1	13	CASSIPGQGRAFF	TGTGCCAGCAGCATACCGGGACAGGGGAGAGCTTTCTTT
TRBV19	NA	TRBD1	TRBJ2-7	14	CASSPGQVSYEQYF	TGTGCCAGTAGCCCGGGACAGGTCTCCTACGAGCAGTACTTC
TRBV5-4	NA	NA	TRBJ1-3	15	CASSLAGPSGNTIYF	TGTGCCAGCAGCTTGGCCGGACCCTCTGGAAACACCATATATTTT
TRBV6-2/TRBV6-3	NA	NA	TRBJ1-5	18	CASSSNTYRTGSNQPQHF	TGTGCCAGCAGTTCCAACACTTACCGGACGGGAAGCAATCAGCCCCAGCATTTT
TRBV5-6	NA	NA	TRBJ2-5	11	CASSSKETQYF	TGTGCCAGCAGCTCCAAAGAGACCCAGTACTTC
TRBV25-1	NA	NA	TRBJ2-1	13	CASSITGYNEQFF	TGTGCCAGCAGCATAACAGGGTACAATGAGCAGTTCTTC
TRBV10-3	NA	NA	TRBJ1-1	16	CAISDVIGSGNTEAFF	TGTGCCATCAGTGATGTCATTGGATCAGGCAACACTGAAGCTTTCTTT
TRBV29-1	NA	NA	TRBJ2-5	13	CSVETGTEETQYF	TGCAGCGTAGAAACCGGGACGGAAGAGACCCAGTACTTC
TRBV18	NA	NA	TRBJ2-7	15	CASSPGMGGTYEQYF	TGTGCCAGCTCACCAGGGATGGGGGGAACCTACGAGCAGTACTTC
TRBV2	NA	TRBD1	TRBJ2-1	16	CASSYRQGAVYNEQFF	TGTGCCAGCAGTTATAGACAGGGGGCTGTCTACAATGAGCAGTTCTTC
TRBV3-1/TRBV3-2	NA	TRBD1	TRBJ2-1	14	CASSQVEGASEQFF	TGTGCCAGCAGCCAAGTAGAGGGGGCAAGTGAGCAGTTCTTC
TRBV5-1	NA	TRBD1	TRBJ2-7	16	CASSFKTGTGPYEQYF	TGCGCCAGCAGCTTCAAAACCGGGACAGGGCCCTACGAGCAGTACTTC
TRBV28	NA	NA	TRBJ2-5	13	CASSLEWEETQYF	TGTGCCAGCAGTTTAGAATGGGAAGAGACCCAGTACTTC
TRBV28	NA	TRBD1	TRBJ1-2	14	CASRYRGPVYGYTF	TGTGCCAGCCGCTACAGGGGGCCAGTCTATGGCTACACCTTC
TRBV19	NA	TRBD1	TRBJ1-2	15	CASSKDRGRAYGYTF	TGTGCCAGTAGTAAGGACAGGGGAAGGGCCTATGGCTACACCTTC
TRBV5-1	NA	NA	TRBJ1-1	13	CASSLKANTEAFF	TGCGCCAGCAGCTTGAAAGCCAACACTGAAGCTTTCTTT
TRBV18	NA	TRBD1	TRBJ2-1	14	CASSPGQGANEQFF	TGTGCCAGCTCACCGGGACAGGGGGCCAATGAGCAGTTCTTC
TRBV12-3/TRBV12-4	NA	NA	TRBJ1-6	13	CASSFFMGSPLHF	TGTGCCAGCAGTTTTTTTATGGGTTCACCCCTCCACTTT
TRBV28	NA	NA	TRBJ1-2	12	CASSLGTYGYTF	TGTGCCAGCAGTTTAGGTACCTATGGCTACACCTTC
TRBV10-1	many	NA	TRBJ2-7	13	CASSAASSYEQYF	TGCGCCAGCAGCGCGGCTAGCTCCTACGAGCAGTACTTC
TRBV6-2/TRBV6-3	NA	TRBD2	TRBJ2-3	17	CASSYAPGGGAPDTQYF	TGTGCCAGCAGTTACGCCCCTGGCGGGGGGGCTCCAGATACGCAGTATTTT
TRBV5-5	few	NA	TRBJ1-3	12	CASSWSGNTIYF	TGTGCCAGCAGCTGGAGTGGAAACACCATATATTTT
TRBV7-8	NA	NA	TRBJ1-2	15	CASSPSPGDLSGYTF	TGTGCCAGCAGCCCCTCACCGGGGGATCTGAGTGGCTACACCTTC
TRBV30	NA	NA	TRBJ2-1	15	CAWSPAPSSYNEQFF	TGTGCCTGGAGTCCGGCACCGAGCTCCTACAATGAGCAGTTCTTC
TRBV5-6	NA	NA	TRBJ2-3	16	CASSLARLGPTDTQYF	TGTGCCAGCAGCTTGGCCCGGCTAGGCCCTACAGATACGCAGTATTTT
TRBV2	NA	TRBD2	TRBJ2-1	15	CASSVPGLSYNEQFF	TGTGCCAGCAGTGTACCGGGACTATCCTACAATGAGCAGTTCTTC
TRBV7-9	NA	TRBD1	TRBJ1-1	16	CASSPDRFVGNTEAFF	TGTGCCAGCAGCCCGGACAGGTTCGTTGGGAACACTGAAGCTTTCTTT
TRBV28	NA	NA	TRBJ1-5	16	CASSSRIGRGNQPQHF	TGTGCCAGCAGTTCCCGGATCGGTCGGGGCAATCAGCCCCAGCATTTT
TRBV30	NA	NA	TRBJ1-3	12	CAWNGFGNTIYF	TGTGCCTGGAATGGCTTTGGAAACACCATATATTTT
TRBV19	NA	NA	TRBJ2-7	16	CASSIVWGAESYEQYF	TGTGCCAGTAGTATAGTGTGGGGGGCCGAATCCTACGAGCAGTACTTC
TRBV4-1	once	TRBD2	TRBJ2-5	16	CASSPLGRRGGGAQYF	TGCGCCAGCAGCCCCCTTGGTCGGCGGGGGGGCGGGGCCCAGTACTTC
TRBV27	NA	TRBD2	TRBJ2-7	15	CASSNLGLDSYEQYF	TGTGCCAGCAGTAACCTAGGACTAGACTCCTACGAGCAGTACTTC
TRBV2	NA	TRBD1	TRBJ1-5	15	CASGVDRGQGQPQHF	TGTGCCAGCGGGGTGGACAGGGGGCAAGGTCAGCCCCAGCATTTT
TRBV7-9	NA	NA	TRBJ1-2	14	CASSLGSLNYGYTF	TGTGCCAGCAGCTTAGGGTCACTTAACTATGGCTACACCTTC
TRBV6-1	NA	TRBD1	TRBJ2-7	16	CASSEIGGTGSYEQYF	TGTGCCAGCAGTGAAATTGGCGGGACAGGGTCGTACGAGCAGTACTTC
TRBV7-2	NA	NA	TRBJ1-1	14	CASSLRGLNTEAFF	TGTGCCAGCAGCTTACGGGGGTTGAACACTGAAGCTTTCTTT
TRBV7-2	once	NA	TRBJ2-1	13	CASSLGWGNEQFF	TGTGCCAGCAGCTTAGGTTGGGGCAATGAGCAGTTCTTC